This T cell receptor beta chain was identified in a study of metastatic and nonmetastatic thyroid tumors. With MiXCR, TCRdb reprocessed the PCR reads. The sample shows about 16,000 clones, about 32% of them seen only once. All patients were untreated before thyroid surgery. Germline values: CDR1 LGHNA, CDR2 YSLEER. Trimming cost V 1 base and J 8 bases; bases outside gene matches: 4. The length of the CDR3 is 13 residues. This chain uses TRBV4-3 with TRBJ1-2; 7 nucleotides match TRBD1. The sequenced sample consisted of tumor tissue. The sequence came from a female donor with papillary thyroid cancer or a benign thyroid nodule (not recorded which). Some clones in this sample may be carry-over from other donors' samples. CDR3 bases: TGCGCCAGCAGCCAAGCAACAGGGGACGGCTACACCTTC. Residues: CASSQATGDGYTF.